This T cell receptor (beta chain) emerged from a study of cytotoxic CD8 clonotypes in ibrutinib-treated CLL. General observations from the study: Lymph node repertoires were not studied, and sampling times were unmatched.

The repertoire was sequenced with immunoSEQ multiplex PCR; TCRdb's copy has only in-frame clones and lacks some. This sample yields around 150,000 clones, of which about 88% are seen a single time; about 3% belongs to the top ten. This clone was recorded once. The antigen is unknown. The sample here was PBMCs, taken at disease progression, from a patient treated with ibrutinib. The receptor's source is a human donor with chronic lymphocytic leukemia.

CDR3 nucleotide sequence: TGTGCCAGTAGTATTCCCGGAGCGCATGAGCAGTTCTTC. It encodes CASSIPGAHEQFF. This rearrangement joins TRBV19 to TRBJ2-1, with D unclear. V was pared by 3 bases and J by 8 bases, with 11 bases between. The length of the CDR3 is 13 residues. Germline V gene lookup returns CDR1 LNHDA and CDR2 SQIVND (reference sequence).